The entry below gives a single TCR beta chain sequence along with its context. V shed 0 bases and J 6 bases; nucleotides not matched to a gene: 5. CDR3 length equals 16 residues. The data were taken from a study of PD-L1 blockade in urothelial cancer. Profiled with immunoSEQ multiplex PCR; TCRdb holds only in-frame clones, not every one. Here the sample spans roughly 77,000 clones, roughly 84% being singletons. Time point denoted: pretreatment peripheral blood. The sequenced sample was PBMCs, obtained around atezolizumab (anti-PD-L1) treatment. The receptor comes from a woman aged 70-85 years with urothelial cancer. The chain uses TRBV5-3 and TRBJ2-2, with 10 bases aligning to TRBD2. TRBV5-3 is recorded as an ORF, its role being uncertain. Here the CDR3 DNA reads TGTGCCAGAAGCTTGGGCCAGCGGGAGGGGGCCGGGGAGCTGTTTTTT. Its protein is CARSLGQREGAGELFF.